This is a list of T cell receptor beta chains from one sample in a study of identical twins. MiXCR was run by TCRdb on the 5' RACE reads, yielding one entry per CDR3 protein. The table shows about 570,000 distinct CDR3 sequences, with over 8.5% occurring only once. The same data also contributed to another study, on yellow fever vaccine responses in identical twins.

The sequenced sample consisted of PBMCs. The source of these receptors is a woman aged 18-29 years in good health. Both conserved end residues are part of each CDR3. Each record gives: J gene, D gene, V gene, clone size, CDR3 DNA, CDR3 protein. D genes are given only for firm matches. Clone size is stated in some rows and not others, as once, few, many or a class when expanded.

TRBJ2-7 - TRBV11-2 few TGTGCCAGCAGCTTAGATCCTGAGCAGTACTTC CASSLDPEQYF
TRBJ2-7 - TRBV11-2 - TGTGCCAGCAGCTCCCAACAAATTACCTACGAGCAGTACTTC CASSSQQITYEQYF
TRBJ1-5 - TRBV7-9 few TGTGCCAGCAGCAATCCGCAGGGGAATCAGCCCCAGCATTTT CASSNPQGNQPQHF
TRBJ2-7 - TRBV7-6 - TGTGCCAGCAGCCTCCAGGGGGGGAAATCGCTTTGGGGCGAGCAGTACTTC CASSLQGGKSLWGEQYF
TRBJ2-7 - TRBV29-1 - TGCAGCGTTGCCCGAGGGGCCCACGAGCAGTACTTC CSVARGAHEQYF
TRBJ2-7 - TRBV7-9 few TGTGCCAGCAGCCGAGGTGGGGCCAGTTCCTACGAGCAGTACTTC CASSRGGASSYEQYF
TRBJ2-7 TRBD2 TRBV6-5 - TGTGCCAGCAGTTACTCCAATGTGGGGCTAGCGGTCTCCTACGAGCAGTACTTC CASSYSNVGLAVSYEQYF
TRBJ1-5 - TRBV5-1 few TGCGCCAGCAGCTTGGGGGAGTCAAGTCAGCCCCAGCATTTT CASSLGESSQPQHF
TRBJ2-2 - TRBV7-6 few TGTGCCAGCAGCATCCCATTCGAGGGCGGGACCGGGGAGCTGTTTTTT CASSIPFEGGTGELFF
TRBJ2-3 TRBD2 TRBV11-1 many TGTGCCAGCAGCACCAATCCGGGACTAGCGGGAGTCATCATGTCTGAAGATACGCAGTATTTT CASSTNPGLAGVIMSEDTQYF
TRBJ2-7 - TRBV28 - TGTGCCAGCACCCGGGGGACAAACTCCTACGAGCAGTACTTC CASTRGTNSYEQYF
TRBJ2-7 - TRBV7-8 few TGTGCCAGCAGAAAAGACCTCCCTACAACCTCCTACGAGCAGTACTTC CASRKDLPTTSYEQYF
TRBJ2-7 - TRBV24-1 many TGTGCCACCAGTGATTTGGTCTTTCCTGGGGTTAGCGTCTACGAGCAGTACTTC CATSDLVFPGVSVYEQYF
TRBJ2-1 TRBD2 TRBV6-2/TRBV6-3 - TGTGCCAGCAGTTTAGGACTAGCCGATGAGCAGTTCTTC CASSLGLADEQFF
TRBJ2-3 - TRBV18 - TGTGCCAGCTCACCATGGGACGAGGGCACAGATACGCAGTATTTT CASSPWDEGTDTQYF
TRBJ2-5 TRBD2 TRBV6-2/TRBV6-3 - TGTGCCAGCAGCCGCATTAGCGGGAGAAGAGAGACCCAGTACTTC CASSRISGRRETQYF
TRBJ1-6 - TRBV4-3 many TGCGCCAGCAGCCAAGGACAGGAGGGAGGTTCACCCCTCCACTTT CASSQGQEGGSPLHF
TRBJ2-1 TRBD2 TRBV3-1 many TGTGCCAGCAGCCTTAGGACTAGCGGGGGGAGCAATGAGCAGTTCTTC CASSLRTSGGSNEQFF
TRBJ2-5 - TRBV12-3/TRBV12-4 - TGTGCCAGCAGTTTACCCCAAACTAGAGGCCAAGAGACCCAGTACTTC CASSLPQTRGQETQYF
TRBJ2-6 - TRBV29-1 few TGCAGCGTTGATCTGGGAGGGGCCAACGTCCTGACTTTC CSVDLGGANVLTF
TRBJ2-3 - TRBV15 - TGTGCCACCAGCAGACCGACTAGCACAGATACGCAGTATTTT CATSRPTSTDTQYF
TRBJ2-1 TRBD2 TRBV27 - TGTGCCAGCAGTTTAGCTAGCGGGAGCTTTGATGAGCAGTTCTTC CASSLASGSFDEQFF
TRBJ1-1 - TRBV15 few TGTGCCACCAGCAGAGAGCGGGGGAGGAACACTGAAGCTTTCTTT CATSRERGRNTEAFF
TRBJ2-1 TRBD2 TRBV7-2 many TGTGCCAGCAGCTCAAGAGCCGGGACTAGCAGCAACAATGAGCAGTTCTTC CASSSRAGTSSNNEQFF
TRBJ2-3 TRBD2 TRBV12-3/TRBV12-4 - TGTGCCCGCAGTTTATTGGCTAGCGGGGGGGAAAGCACAGATACGCAGTATTTT CARSLLASGGESTDTQYF
TRBJ1-1 TRBD1 TRBV19 - TGTGCCAGTAGTATAGATCAGGGGGCTGAAGCTTTCTTT CASSIDQGAEAFF
TRBJ2-1 - TRBV29-1 many TGCAGCGTTGAGGATTTTACACCGGACTCCTACAATGAGCAGTTCTTC CSVEDFTPDSYNEQFF
TRBJ2-1 - TRBV4-3 few TGCGCCAGCAGCCAAGAAAGGTTGGACAATGAGCAGTTCTTC CASSQERLDNEQFF
TRBJ2-1 - TRBV6-1 - TGTGCCGTTAAAGGGGCTAGCGTCCCCTTGGATGAGCAGTTCTTC CAVKGASVPLDEQFF
TRBJ2-2 TRBD2 TRBV10-3 few TGTGCCATCAGTGACACCCGCGTCAGCGGGAGCCGAACCGGGGAGCTGTTTTTT CAISDTRVSGSRTGELFF
TRBJ1-2 - TRBV5-1 - TGCGCCAGCAGCTTGGAGGGACCCGGAGGCTACACCTTC CASSLEGPGGYTF
TRBJ1-5 - TRBV27 few TGTGCCAGCAGTTTAAAGGGTTTTCAGCCCCAGCATTTT CASSLKGFQPQHF
TRBJ2-1 - TRBV7-9 few TGTGCCAGCAGCTCCCATCTGGTAGCTCCCTACAATGAGCAGTTCTTC CASSSHLVAPYNEQFF
TRBJ2-7 - TRBV10-3 many TGTGCCATTACAAGCCACCAGGGCTACGAGCAGTACTTC CAITSHQGYEQYF
TRBJ1-2 TRBD1 TRBV6-5 few TGTGCCAGCAGTTCCCCTAACAGGGGCGATGGCTACACCTTC CASSSPNRGDGYTF
TRBJ2-1 TRBD2 TRBV12-3/TRBV12-4 many TGTGCCAGCAGGTCTAGCGGCAACAATGAGCAGTTCTTC CASRSSGNNEQFF
TRBJ2-1 - TRBV29-1 many TGCAGCGTTGAGGGGTCTTTTACCTACAATGAGCAGTTCTTC CSVEGSFTYNEQFF